This T cell receptor beta chain was recovered during a study of Ad26.COV2.S vaccination and SARS-CoV-2 variants. Overall study: COV1001, an Ad26.COV2.S trial, supplied this vaccine-arm donor.

Sequencing used immunoSEQ multiplex PCR; TCRdb keeps in-frame clones, though not all of them. The sample lists about 470,000 clones, 90% occurring once. Sample treatment: roughly 20 received Ad26.COV2.S at low or high dose, single or two shots; 5 received placebo; per-sample allocation not given. Sampling happened 63 days after the first vaccine or placebo injection. Spike of the Wuhan-strain SARS-CoV-2 was expressed by an Ad26 vector, which formed the vaccine. As to this clone: Its target is unknown.

Study-level findings and limits: Vaccine and placebo groups showed comparable non-spike TCR breadth.

This CDR3 contains 15 residues. Trimming took 6 bases from V and 0 from J, leaving 12 bases between them. Germline loops: CDR1 MNHEY, CDR2 SVGEGT. The receptor was derived from a person between 18 and 65 years old who received the Ad26.COV2.S COVID-19 vaccine or a placebo. Material: peripheral blood, obtained in a trial of Ad26.COV2.S vaccine versus placebo. V gene TRBV6-2 or TRBV6-3 combines with J gene TRBJ2-1; D might be TRBD1 (6 bases). The CDR3 here is CASSNWGLSYNEQFF. CDR3 in DNA: TGTGCCAGCAGCAATTGGGGGCTCTCCTACAATGAGCAGTTCTTC.